The T cell receptor (beta chain) under discussion was sequenced for a study of blood T cells in healthy people across ages. Study-wide context: Through template switching, about one barcoded beta molecule was captured per two T cells, as measured in model experiments.

V shed 0 bases, J shed 1 base, and the junction held 9 bases outside the gene matches. This CDR3 contains 19 residues. Germline lookup yields CDR1 LGHDT and CDR2 YNNKEL (reference sequence). General study results and limits: A greater number of naive CD4+ cells and higher diversity distinguished long-lived donors from aged donors. TCR beta diversity, measured per million T cells, fell in a roughly linear way with age.

Combining a sample-barcoded 5' primer with a J-beta primer mix, a second PCR ran for roughly 7 to 12 cycles. A template-switch adaptor containing 12 random nucleotides labeled each cDNA molecule. Via MiXCR, TCRdb re-called the 5' RACE reads, giving one row per CDR3 protein. The sample carries approximately 1.5 million distinct CDR3 sequences, about 35% recorded once. With regard to this clonotype: The antigen is undetermined.

The rearrangement links TRBV3-1 to TRBJ1-5; 10 bases are shared with TRBD1. The sequenced material came from blood. The source is a woman aged 25 to 45 in good health. The CDR3 DNA reads TGTGCCAGCAGCCAAGATGGGACAGGGGTAGGTAGGAGCAATCAGCCCCAGCATTTT. Its protein is CASSQDGTGVGRSNQPQHF.